This T cell receptor beta chain is from a study of breast tumors, draining lymph nodes, adjacent tissues. Overall study findings and caveats: Data only fit, rather than demonstrated, lymph node origin of most tumor T cells. The data were judged consistent with most tumor T cells coming from lymph node and expanding in tumor. Luminal-like breast cancer showed significantly greater tumor-nontumor repertoire similarity than basal-like breast cancer did.

This clonotype came up many times. Its specificity is not known. Breast cancer patients provided tissue from their axillary draining lymph nodes. TCRdb itself ran the multiplex PCR reads through MiXCR, one entry per CDR3 protein. The table shows under 250,000 distinct CDR3 sequences, with 32% occurring only once. The CDR3 is 16 residues long. Trimming took off 2 bases at V and 8 bases at J, with 19 bases between the two ends. Germline loops: CDR1 SGDLS, CDR2 YYNGEE. Sequencing was done on a sample of axillary lymph node tissue. The clonotype comes from a female donor with breast cancer. Some clones in this sample may be carry-over from other donors' samples. V usage is TRBV9 and J usage is TRBJ1-4; a possible D gene is TRBD1 (6 bases). CDR3 DNA: TGTGCCAGCAGCGTCAGGGAAGGGGGATATGGGGAAAAACTGTTTTTT. Translation: CASSVREGGYGEKLFF.